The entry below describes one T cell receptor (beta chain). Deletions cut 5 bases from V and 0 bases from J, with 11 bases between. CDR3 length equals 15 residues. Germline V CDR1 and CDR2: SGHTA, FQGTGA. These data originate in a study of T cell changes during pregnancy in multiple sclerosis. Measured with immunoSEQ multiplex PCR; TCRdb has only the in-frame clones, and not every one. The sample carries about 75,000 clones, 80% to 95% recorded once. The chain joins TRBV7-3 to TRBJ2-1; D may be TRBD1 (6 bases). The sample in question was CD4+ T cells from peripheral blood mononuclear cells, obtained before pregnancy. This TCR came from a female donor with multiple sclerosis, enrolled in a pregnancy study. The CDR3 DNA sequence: TGTGCCAGCAGCGTTAGGGGGAACTCCTACAATGAGCAGTTCTTC. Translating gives CASSVRGNSYNEQFF.